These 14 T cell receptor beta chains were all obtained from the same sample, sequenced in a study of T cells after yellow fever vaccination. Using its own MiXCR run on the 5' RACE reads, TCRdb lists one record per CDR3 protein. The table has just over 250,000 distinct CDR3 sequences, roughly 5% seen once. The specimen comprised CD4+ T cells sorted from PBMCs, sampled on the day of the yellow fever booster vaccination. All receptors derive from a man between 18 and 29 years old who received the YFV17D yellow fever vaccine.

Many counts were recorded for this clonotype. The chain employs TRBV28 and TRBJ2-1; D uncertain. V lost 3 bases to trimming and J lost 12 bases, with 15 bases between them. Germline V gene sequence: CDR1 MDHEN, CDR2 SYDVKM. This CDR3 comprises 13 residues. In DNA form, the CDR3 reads TGTGCCAGCAGTTTTCGCCGGTTCATCGCGCAGTTCTTC. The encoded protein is CASSFRRFIAQFF.

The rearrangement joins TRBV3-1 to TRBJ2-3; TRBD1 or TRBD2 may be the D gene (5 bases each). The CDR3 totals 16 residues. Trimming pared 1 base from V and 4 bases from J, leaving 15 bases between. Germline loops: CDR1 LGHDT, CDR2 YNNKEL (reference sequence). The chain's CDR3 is CASSQGVVGAADTQYF. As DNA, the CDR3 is TGTGCCAGCAGCCAAGGAGTTGTCGGGGCAGCAGATACGCAGTATTTT.

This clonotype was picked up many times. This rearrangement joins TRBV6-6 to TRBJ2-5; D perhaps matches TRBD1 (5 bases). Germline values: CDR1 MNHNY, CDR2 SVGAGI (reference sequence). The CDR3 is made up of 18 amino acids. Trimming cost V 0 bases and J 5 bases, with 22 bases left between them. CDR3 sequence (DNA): TGTGCCAGCAGTTACTCGATCATAACTCAGGGCGAGAGGGAGACCCAGTACTTC. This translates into CASSYSIITQGERETQYF.

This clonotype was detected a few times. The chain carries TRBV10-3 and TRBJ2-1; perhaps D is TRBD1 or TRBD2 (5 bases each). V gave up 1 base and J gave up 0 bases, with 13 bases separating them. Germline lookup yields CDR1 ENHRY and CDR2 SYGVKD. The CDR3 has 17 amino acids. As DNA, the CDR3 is TGTGCCATCAGTGAGTTCTCAGGGACCAGCTCCTACAATGAGCAGTTCTTC. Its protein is CAISEFSGTSSYNEQFF.

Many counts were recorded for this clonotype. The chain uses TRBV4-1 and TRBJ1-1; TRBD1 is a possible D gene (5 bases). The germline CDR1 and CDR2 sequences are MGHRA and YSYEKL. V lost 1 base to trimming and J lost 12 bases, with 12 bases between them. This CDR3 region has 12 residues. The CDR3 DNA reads TGCGCCAGCAGCCAAGGGGGGGTAAAGCCTTTCTTT. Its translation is CASSQGGVKPFF.

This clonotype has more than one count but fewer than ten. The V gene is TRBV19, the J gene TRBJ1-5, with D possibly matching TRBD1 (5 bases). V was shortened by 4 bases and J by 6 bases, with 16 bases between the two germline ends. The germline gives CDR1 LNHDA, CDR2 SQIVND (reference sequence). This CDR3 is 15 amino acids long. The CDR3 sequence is CASSTGPLGVQPQHF. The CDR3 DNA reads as TGTGCCAGTAGTACGGGACCCCTCGGCGTTCAGCCCCAGCATTTT. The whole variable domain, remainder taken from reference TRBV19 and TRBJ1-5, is DGGITQSPKYLFRKEGQNVTLSCEQNLNHDAMYWYRQDPGQGLRLIYYSQIVNDFQKGDIAEGYSVSREKKESFPLTVTSAQKNPTAFYLCASSTGPLGVQPQHFGDGTRLSIL.

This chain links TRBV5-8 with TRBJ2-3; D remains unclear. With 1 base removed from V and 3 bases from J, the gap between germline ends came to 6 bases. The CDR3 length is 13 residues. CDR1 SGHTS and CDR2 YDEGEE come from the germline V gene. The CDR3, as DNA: TGTGCCAGCAGCTTGACTCATACAGATACGCAGTATTTT. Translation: CASSLTHTDTQYF.

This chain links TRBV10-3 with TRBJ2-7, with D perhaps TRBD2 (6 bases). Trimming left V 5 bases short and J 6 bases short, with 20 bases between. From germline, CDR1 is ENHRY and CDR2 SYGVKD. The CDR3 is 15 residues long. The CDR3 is CAISPPGLARAEQYF. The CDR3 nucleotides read TGTGCCATCAGTCCCCCGGGGCTAGCGAGGGCCGAGCAGTACTTC.

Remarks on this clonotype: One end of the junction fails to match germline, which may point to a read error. CDR3: CSARRLAGGSDKQYF. The DNA for the CDR3 is TGCAGTGCTCGTCGCCTTGCGGGGGGATCAGATAAGCAGTATTTT. The chain recombines TRBV20-1 with TRBJ2-3, with TRBD2 identical over 8 bases. Germline values: CDR1 DFQATT, CDR2 SNEGSKA (reference sequence). The CDR3 length is 15 residues.

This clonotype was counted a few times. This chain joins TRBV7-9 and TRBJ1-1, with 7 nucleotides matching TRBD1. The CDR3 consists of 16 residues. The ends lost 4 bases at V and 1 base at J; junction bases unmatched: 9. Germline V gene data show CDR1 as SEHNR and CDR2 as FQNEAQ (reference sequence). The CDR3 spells CASSSPIRDRNTEAFF. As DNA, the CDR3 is TGTGCCAGCAGCTCCCCCATCCGGGACAGGAACACTGAAGCTTTCTTT.

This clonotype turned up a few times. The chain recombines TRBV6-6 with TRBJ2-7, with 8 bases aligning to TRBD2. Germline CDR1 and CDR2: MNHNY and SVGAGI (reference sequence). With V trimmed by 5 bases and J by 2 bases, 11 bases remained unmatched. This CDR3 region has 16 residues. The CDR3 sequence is CASSLPGGGPPYEQYF. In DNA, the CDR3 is TGTGCCAGCAGTCTCCCAGGCGGGGGGCCTCCCTACGAGCAGTACTTC.

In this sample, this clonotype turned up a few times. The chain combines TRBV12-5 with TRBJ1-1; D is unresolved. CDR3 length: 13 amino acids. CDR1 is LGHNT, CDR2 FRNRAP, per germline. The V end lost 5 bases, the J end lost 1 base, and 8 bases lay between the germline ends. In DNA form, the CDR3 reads TGTGCTAGTGGTGAATCCCGGAACACTGAAGCTTTCTTT. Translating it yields CASGESRNTEAFF.

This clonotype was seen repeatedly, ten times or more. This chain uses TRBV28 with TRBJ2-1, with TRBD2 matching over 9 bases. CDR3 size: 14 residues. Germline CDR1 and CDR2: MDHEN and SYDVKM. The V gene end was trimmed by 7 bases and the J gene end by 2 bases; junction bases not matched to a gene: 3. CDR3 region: CASMRGGTYNEQFF. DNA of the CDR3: TGTGCCAGCATGCGGGGGGGAACCTACAATGAGCAGTTCTTC.

CDR3 amino acids: CASSQAVGRQYF. As DNA, the CDR3 is TGCGCCAGCAGCCAAGCGGTAGGCCGGCAGTACTTC. V and J are TRBV4-1 and TRBJ2-7; unclear D gene. This CDR3 is 12 amino acids long. V gave up 1 base and J gave up 9 bases, with 10 bases separating them. CDR1 and CDR2 from the germline V gene are MGHRA and YSYEKL.